This T cell receptor beta chain was sequenced in a study of T cells in Graves' hyperthyroidism and ophthalmopathy (dated by TCRdb to the late 2010s). Regarding the research as a whole: Peripheral blood was collected at initial diagnosis, before any treatment. To identify TCR V-J signatures that set the groups apart, the researchers used a discovery cohort of more than 95 patients, made up of some 41 with Graves' ophthalmopathy and approximately 57 with stable Graves' hyperthyroidism. Prospective prediction of ophthalmopathy was tested in an independent validation cohort consisting of under 20 hyperthyroidism patients and around 16 patients who later progressed to ophthalmopathy. The 100 or so discovery patients were divided at random into training and test sets in a 7:3 ratio. The study also compared thyroid tissue and blood T-cell repertoires from about 6 Graves' hyperthyroidism patients. Following sampling, methimazole starting at 30 mg daily was given to hyperthyroidism patients, and high-dose intravenous methylprednisolone was given to ophthalmopathy patients. TCR Vbeta CDR3 sequencing of approximately 140 peripheral blood samples (43 ophthalmopathy, 75 or so hyperthyroidism and 17 progressor patients) is reported in the paper. On the study overall, not on this receptor specifically: In validation, progression to ophthalmopathy was predicted by the model with nearly 71% sensitivity and under 85% specificity, a median of roughly 6.4 months before onset. Sample size was not statistically predetermined, and blinding of investigators to group allocation was not performed. A 13 V-J signature model separated ophthalmopathy from stable hyperthyroidism, with around 88% sensitivity and about 81% specificity in cross-validation and 80%/75% in testing. Most expanded thyroid clonotypes (frequency above 0.001) were also detected in blood, suggesting blood repertoires may reflect thyroid immune responses.

V was cut back by 8 bases and J by 5 bases, leaving a gap of 15 bases between them. The germline V gene encodes CDR1 SQVTM and CDR2 ANQGSEA. The CDR3 has 12 amino acids, counting the end cysteine and phenylalanine. Here the CDR3 DNA is all that survives: 36 bases in frame from base 1. The TCR beta CDR3 regions were amplified from RNA transcripts. For the first round of RT-PCR on the TCR CDR3, the HTBI primer set was used together with the Qiagen OneStep RT-PCR kit. Libraries were constructed in a second round of multiplex PCR, after which size selection and purification were carried out. Libraries were sequenced paired-end with 100 bp reads on an Illumina HiSeq2000. The study's own analysis went as follows. Raw data were processed with SOAPnuke, discarding reads with adapters, uncalled bases, mean Phred below 15, or no exact constant-primer or identifier match. COPE v1.2.5 was used to merge the high-quality paired reads, and each unique nucleotide sequence was defined as a clonotype. MiTCR v1.1 was used to align the clonotypes against IMGT TRBV, TRBD and TRBJ reference segments. The analysis included only V-J combinations with a frequency above 0.0001, which together covered 98% to 99.2% of the repertoires. A TCS score was defined as the ratio between F50 (clonal expansion) and ExV (chaos), using BLOSUM62-based TCRdist between CDR3 peptides within each V-J. Welch's t-statistics and random forest reduced 500 to 650 V-J features to some 14, which were used in a naive Bayes classifier (R e1071). The public reads were reanalyzed by TCRdb: fastp trimming at Q25, MiXCR alignment, in-frame beta chains only. Rows with one shared CDR3 protein collapse into an entry with the most common genes and DNA. The V and J calls were determined by TCRdb, not by the authors. In all, the sample holds 450,000 to 650,000 distinct CDR3 sequences, and less than 25% of those were seen once. In total, the top ten clones hold more than 25% of the sample.

Graves' hyperthyroidism was defined as stable when no progression to ophthalmopathy occurred over 18 months of follow-up. Hyperthyroidism patients were newly diagnosed, with disease duration under 2 months, and aged 18 to 65 years. The study excluded patients with uncontrolled infections, other autoimmune diseases, pregnancy or lactation. Diagnoses were based on clinical symptoms, serum thyroxine and TRAb, thyroid ultrasound and orbital computed tomography. PBMCs were isolated from 8 to 10 ml of fresh peripheral blood by Ficoll-Paque density gradient centrifugation. Total RNA was extracted using Trizol reagent, and RNA quality was assessed on an Agilent 2100 Bioanalyzer. This clonotype was found many times. Its antigen specificity is not known. No much larger clonotype is one base removed from it; base qualities were not supplied.

The sequencing sample was made of blood. The sequence came from a man younger than 35 with Graves' hyperthyroidism. The V gene is TRBV29-1 and the J gene is TRBJ1-1, with TRBD1 as a weak D call on 5 bases. The bases read TGCAGCAGCGGGGGGGTGGGGACTGAAGCTTTCTTT. The resulting protein is CSSGGVGTEAFF.